Detailed here is one T cell receptor beta chain. The antigen remains undetermined. Primers for the PCR totalled 60 Vbeta and 13 Jbeta. TCRdb's table, derived via immunoSEQ multiplex PCR, lists solely in-frame clones and lacks some. The sample contains 150,000 or so clones, approximately 84% of which appear only once. The CDR3 totals 15 residues. Germline assignment: CDR1 MNHEY and CDR2 SVGAGI. The trim removed 3 bases at V and 2 bases at J, leaving 6 bases unmatched. This record comes from a study of cytomegalovirus exposure and HLA in healthy donors. Regarding the study as a whole: The likely explanation for a cluster of highly shared sequence variants was sequencing artifact. TCR association rates varied by HLA locus in a later analysis, with DRB1 highest and HLA-C lowest.

The source of this sequence is a young man in good health and CMV-seropositive. This chain connects TRBV6-5 to TRBJ1-1; 7 positions match TRBD1. Sample: PBMCs. The CDR3 DNA is TGTGCCAGCAGTTATTTCCAGGGGGGCAACACTGAAGCTTTCTTT. This gives the protein CASSYFQGGNTEAFF.